This T cell receptor (beta chain) was documented in a study of blood T cell repertoires in COVID-19. The overall study: PBMCs, B-cell-depleted T cells, or T cells provided the cDNA or gDNA that made up the material.

CDR3 length: 15 amino acids. Trimming stripped 1 base from V and 7 bases from J, with 16 bases between. CDR1 is MNHEY, CDR2 SMNVEV, per germline (reference sequence). Only in-frame clones appear in the TCRdb table, and some are missing; sequencing was by immunoSEQ multiplex PCR. Of a few hundred thousand clones in the sample, more than 75% were seen once. The age range of participants was about 18 to 89 years, with residence in around 22 US areas. In assigning cohorts, the study relied on participant-reported clinical history. Recovered status in Cohort 3 required two negative PCRs, clearance, or symptom resolution.

The source material was PBMCs or T cells enriched from blood (not recorded which). This TCR was sampled from a woman under 30 who had recovered from COVID-19. The V call is TRBV27, the J call TRBJ2-5, with D maybe TRBD2 (6 bases). DNA of the CDR3: TGTGCCAGCAGTTTATTCGGGGACTCTACTGGGACCCAGTACTTC. It translates to CASSLFGDSTGTQYF.